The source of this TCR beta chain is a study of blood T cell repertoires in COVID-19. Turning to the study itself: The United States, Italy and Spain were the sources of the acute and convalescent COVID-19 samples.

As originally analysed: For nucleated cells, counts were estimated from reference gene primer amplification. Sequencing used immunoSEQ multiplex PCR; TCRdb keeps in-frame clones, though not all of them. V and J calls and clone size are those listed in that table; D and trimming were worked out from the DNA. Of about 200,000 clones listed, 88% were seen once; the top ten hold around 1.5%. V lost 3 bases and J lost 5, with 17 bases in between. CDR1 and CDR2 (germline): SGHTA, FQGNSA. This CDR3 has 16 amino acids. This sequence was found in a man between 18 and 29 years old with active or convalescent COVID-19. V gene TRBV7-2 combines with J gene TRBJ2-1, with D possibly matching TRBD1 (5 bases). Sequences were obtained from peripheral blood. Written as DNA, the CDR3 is TGTGCCAGCAGCTTCAGACCGACAGAATTCAACAATGAGCAGTTCTTC. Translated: CASSFRPTEFNNEQFF.